This T cell receptor beta chain came from a study of immune evolution from preneoplasia to lung adenocarcinoma. Points from the study as a whole: Clonality was highest in normal lung, lower in later-stage lesions apparently. Compared with EGFR-mutant or double wild-type lesions, KRAS-mutant nodules were more clonal.

V lost 6 bases to trimming and J lost 4 bases; unmatched junction nucleotides: 9. This CDR3 region has 15 residues. Germline lookup yields CDR1 SGDLS and CDR2 YYNGEE. Notes on this clone: Its antigen is as yet unknown.

Profiling relied on immunoSEQ multiplex PCR, and the TCRdb table lists in-frame clones only, not all of them. Among roughly 5,000 clones listed, roughly 83% were seen once. The sequence derives from a person aged 55 to 79 with lung adenocarcinoma. Sequenced input: FFPE minimally invasive lung adenocarcinoma tissue. The chain uses TRBV9 and TRBJ2-5; 10 bases line up with TRBD2. In DNA, the CDR3 is TGTGCCAGCACCAGAGCGGGGGGGAGTGGAGAGACCCAGTACTTC. It yields the protein CASTRAGGSGETQYF.